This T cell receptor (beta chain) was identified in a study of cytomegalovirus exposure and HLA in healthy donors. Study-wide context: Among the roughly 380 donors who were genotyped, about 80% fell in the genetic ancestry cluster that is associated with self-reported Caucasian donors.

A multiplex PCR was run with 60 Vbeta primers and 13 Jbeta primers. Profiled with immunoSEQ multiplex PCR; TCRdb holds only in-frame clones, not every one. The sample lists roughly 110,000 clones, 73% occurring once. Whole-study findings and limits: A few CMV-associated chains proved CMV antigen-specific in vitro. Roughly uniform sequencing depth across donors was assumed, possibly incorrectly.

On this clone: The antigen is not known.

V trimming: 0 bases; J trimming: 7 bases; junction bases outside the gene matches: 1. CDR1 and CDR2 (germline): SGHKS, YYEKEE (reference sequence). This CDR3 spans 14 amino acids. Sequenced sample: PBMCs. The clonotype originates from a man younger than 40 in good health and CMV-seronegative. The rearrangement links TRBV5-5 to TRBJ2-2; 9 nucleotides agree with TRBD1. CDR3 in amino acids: CASSLATGGGELFF. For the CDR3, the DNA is TGTGCCAGCAGCTTGGCGACAGGGGGCGGGGAGCTGTTTTTT.